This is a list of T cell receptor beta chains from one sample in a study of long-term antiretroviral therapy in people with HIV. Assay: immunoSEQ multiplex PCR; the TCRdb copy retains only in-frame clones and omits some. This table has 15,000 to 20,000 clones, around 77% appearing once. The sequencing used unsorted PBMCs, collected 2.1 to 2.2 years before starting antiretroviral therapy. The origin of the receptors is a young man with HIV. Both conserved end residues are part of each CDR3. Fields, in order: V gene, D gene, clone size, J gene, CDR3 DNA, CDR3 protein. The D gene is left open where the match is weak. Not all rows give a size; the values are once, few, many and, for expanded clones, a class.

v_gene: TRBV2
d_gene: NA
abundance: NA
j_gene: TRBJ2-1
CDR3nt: TGTGCCAGCAGTCCGGAGTACAATGAGCAGTTCTTC
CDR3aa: CASSPEYNEQFF

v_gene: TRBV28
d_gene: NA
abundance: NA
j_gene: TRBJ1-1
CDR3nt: TGTGCCAGCAGTTTGGGCCCGGTGACTGAAGCTTTCTTT
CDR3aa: CASSLGPVTEAFF

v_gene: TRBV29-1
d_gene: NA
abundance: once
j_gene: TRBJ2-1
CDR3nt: TGCAGCGTTGAAATCACGATCGACCCTACCCAGTTCTTC
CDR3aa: CSVEITIDPTQFF

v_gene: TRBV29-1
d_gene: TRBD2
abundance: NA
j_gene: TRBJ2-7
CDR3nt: TGCAGCGTAGCCGGGACTAGCGTCCACGAGCAGTACTTC
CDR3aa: CSVAGTSVHEQYF

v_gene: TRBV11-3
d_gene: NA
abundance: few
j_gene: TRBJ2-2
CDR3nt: TGTGCCAGCAGCTTAGGGCTGGGATCACTGTTTTTT
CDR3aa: CASSLGLGSLFF

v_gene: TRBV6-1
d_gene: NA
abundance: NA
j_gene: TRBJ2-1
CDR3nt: TGTGCCAGCAGTGTGGGAGTCGGAGAGCAGTTCTTC
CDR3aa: CASSVGVGEQFF

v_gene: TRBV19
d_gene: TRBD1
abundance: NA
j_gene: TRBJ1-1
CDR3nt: TGTGCCAGCAAGGACAGGGACGCTGAAGCTTTCTTT
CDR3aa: CASKDRDAEAFF

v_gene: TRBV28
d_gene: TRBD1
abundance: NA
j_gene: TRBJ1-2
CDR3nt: TGTGCCAGCAGTTTACAGGGACAGAACTATGGCTACACCTTC
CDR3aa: CASSLQGQNYGYTF

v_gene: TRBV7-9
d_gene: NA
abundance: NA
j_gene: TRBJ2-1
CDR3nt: TGTGCCAGCAGCTTAGATTACGGTGAGCAGTTCTTC
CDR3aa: CASSLDYGEQFF

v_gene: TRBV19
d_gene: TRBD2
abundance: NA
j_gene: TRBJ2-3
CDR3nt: TGTGCCAGTCGGACTAGCGGGGTAAAAGATACGCAGTATTTT
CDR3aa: CASRTSGVKDTQYF

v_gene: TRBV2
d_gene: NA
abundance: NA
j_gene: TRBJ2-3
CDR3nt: TGTGCCAGCAGCGAACTAGTAGACACAGATACGCAGTATTTT
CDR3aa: CASSELVDTDTQYF

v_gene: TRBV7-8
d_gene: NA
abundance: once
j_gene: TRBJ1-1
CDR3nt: TGTGCCAGCAGCCGGGGCGGTCAAAGGAGAACTGAAGCTTTCTTT
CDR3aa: CASSRGGQRRTEAFF